This T cell receptor (beta chain) was documented in a study of cytomegalovirus exposure and HLA in healthy donors. This CDR3 comprises 13 residues. V lost 4 bases and J 4 bases, leaving 9 bases between the germline ends. Germline V gives CDR1 SGDLS, CDR2 YYNGEE. PCR involved 60 Vbeta and 13 Jbeta primers. Sequenced by immunoSEQ multiplex PCR; TCRdb stores in-frame clones only, minus some. The sample carries roughly 66,000 clones, 55% to 65% recorded once. Concerning this clone: Its matching antigen is unknown.

Study findings and constraints: Excluded were some V segments that proved indistinguishable, including TRBV6-2 and TRBV6-3.

Sequencing used PBMCs. This chain uses TRBV9 with TRBJ2-1; possible D gene TRBD2, 6 bases. The TCR originated in a woman in her 50s in good health and CMV-seronegative. The CDR3 is CASSLGLYNEQFF. The CDR3 nucleotides are TGTGCCAGCAGCTTAGGACTATACAATGAGCAGTTCTTC.